This T cell receptor (beta chain) emerged from a study of cytomegalovirus exposure and HLA in healthy donors. Study-wide results and limits: Donors belonging to an Asian-associated ancestry cluster reportedly showed fewer N-insertions in productive TCRs than the roughly 670-donor mean, according to what a later analysis found. Cytomegalovirus-associated TCR beta chains were listed, numbering roughly 150. In the analysis, some V segments, TRBV6-2 and TRBV6-3 included, were excluded as indistinguishable.

This clone was seen more than once but under ten times. Antigen unknown. Use of 60 Vbeta and 13 Jbeta primers characterized the PCR. Here immunoSEQ multiplex PCR was the method, and the copy in TCRdb shows in-frame clones only, minus some. The data contain 35,000 to 55,000 clones, 70% to 80% of them singletons. Germline CDR1 MNHNS, CDR2 SASEGT. The length of the CDR3 is 15 residues. The V and J ends lost 3 bases and 1 base respectively, with 12 bases between them. The chain is built from TRBV6-1 and TRBJ1-1; D possibly corresponds to TRBD1 (5 bases). The sequencing sample was made of PBMCs. The sequence derives from a man aged 25-40 years in good health and CMV-seronegative. The CDR3 sequence is CASSDVPGGNTEAFF. The CDR3 DNA follows: TGTGCCAGCAGTGACGTTCCGGGGGGGAACACTGAAGCTTTCTTT.